Listed below are T cell receptor beta chains from one sample, sequenced in a study of T cell responses to AZD1222 COVID-19 vaccine. TCRdb's copy holds only in-frame clones and misses some; the assay was immunoSEQ multiplex PCR. The sample contains some 110,000 clones, roughly 87% of which appear only once. This specimen was peripheral blood, taken on day 0 of AZD1222 vaccination. The source of these receptors is an adult in good health. Each CDR3 is given with its conserved first and last residue. D genes are given only for firm matches. Not all rows give a size; the values are once, few, many and, for expanded clones, a class.

TRBJ1-2	TRBV5-8	TRBD1	few	CASTPTGQVHYGYTF	TGTGCCAGCACCCCGACTGGACAGGTTCACTATGGCTACACCTTC
TRBJ2-5	TRBV6-5	NA	NA	CASTSLGGDQETQYF	TGTGCCAGCACATCCTTGGGCGGAGACCAAGAGACCCAGTACTTC
TRBJ2-1	TRBV28	NA	NA	CASSLPPEGRYEQFF	TGTGCCAGCAGTTTACCCCCGGAGGGTAGATATGAGCAGTTCTTC
TRBJ2-1	TRBV28	TRBD2	few	CASSVAGSSYNEQFF	TGTGCCAGCAGCGTAGCGGGGAGCTCCTACAATGAGCAGTTCTTC
TRBJ2-5	TRBV5-4	NA	NA	CASSVGGSQETQYF	TGTGCCAGCAGCGTGGGAGGTAGCCAAGAGACCCAGTACTTC
TRBJ2-7	TRBV25-1	NA	NA	CASFGAGSSYEQYF	TGTGCCAGCTTTGGGGCGGGGAGCTCCTACGAGCAGTACTTC
TRBJ1-2	TRBV6-5	TRBD1	NA	CASSQQGADYGYTF	TGTGCCAGCAGTCAACAGGGGGCCGACTATGGCTACACCTTC
TRBJ2-5	TRBV21-1	NA	NA	CASSKVQIQETQYF	TGTGCCAGCAGCAAAGTACAGATCCAAGAGACCCAGTACTTC
TRBJ2-1	TRBV6-6	NA	few	CASSYSGNEQFF	TGTGCCAGCAGTTACTCCGGGAATGAGCAGTTCTTC
TRBJ1-1	TRBV9	NA	once	CASSVAPTGGNTEAFF	TGTGCCAGCAGCGTAGCTCCCACCGGAGGAAACACTGAAGCTTTCTTT
TRBJ2-5	TRBV18	NA	NA	CASSPGETQYF	TGTGCCAGCTCACCGGGAGAGACCCAGTACTTC
TRBJ2-7	TRBV7-6	NA	NA	CASSGYSSYEQYF	TGTGCCAGCAGCGGTTATAGCTCCTACGAGCAGTACTTC
TRBJ1-5	TRBV7-6	NA	NA	CASSLTGTIDSNQPQHF	TGTGCCAGCAGCTTAACAGGGACCATCGATAGCAATCAGCCCCAGCATTTT
TRBJ1-1	TRBV20-1	NA	NA	CSASRVENTEAFF	TGCAGTGCTAGTCGGGTGGAGAACACTGAAGCTTTCTTT
TRBJ2-2	TRBV29-1	TRBD1	NA	CSVEGQGGTGELFF	TGCAGCGTTGAGGGACAGGGGGGCACCGGGGAGCTGTTTTTT